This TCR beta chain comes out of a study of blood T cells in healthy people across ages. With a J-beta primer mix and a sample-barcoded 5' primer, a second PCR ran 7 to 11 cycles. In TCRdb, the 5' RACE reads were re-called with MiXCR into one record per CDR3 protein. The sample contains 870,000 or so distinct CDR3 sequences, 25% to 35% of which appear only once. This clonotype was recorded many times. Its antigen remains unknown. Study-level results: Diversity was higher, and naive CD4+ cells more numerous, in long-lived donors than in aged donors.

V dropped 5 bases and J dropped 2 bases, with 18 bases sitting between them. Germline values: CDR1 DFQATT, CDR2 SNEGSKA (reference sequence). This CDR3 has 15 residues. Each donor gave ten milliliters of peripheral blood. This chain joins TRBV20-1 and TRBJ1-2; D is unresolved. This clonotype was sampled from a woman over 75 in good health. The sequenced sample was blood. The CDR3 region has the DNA TGCAGTGCTTTTGAAACCCCCCTCCGGAACTATGGCTACACCTTC. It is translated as CSAFETPLRNYGYTF.